This TCR beta chain emerged from a study of vaccination effects on CD4 cells after COVID-19. Note on this clone: Its antigen is undetermined.

This CDR3 region has 13 residues. CDR1 LNHDA and CDR2 SQIVND come from the germline V gene (reference sequence). The V and J ends lost 3 bases and 3 bases respectively, with 6 bases between them. Libraries were prepared by immunoSEQ multiplex PCR; TCRdb keeps only in-frame clonotypes and omits some of them. This table holds about 59,000 clones, about 73% found once. Pools of viral peptides were used by the ViraFEST assay to expand antigen-specific CD4+ T cells ahead of sequencing. CD4+ T cell isolation took place after approximately ten days of culture. Participants each got two BNT162b2 or mRNA-1273 vaccine doses.

This rearrangement joins TRBV19 to TRBJ1-3; D remains ambiguous. Specimen: CD4+ T cells from PBMCs cultured with HCoV-OC43 spike peptides, collected after COVID-19 vaccination. The subset here: HCoV-OC43 spike overlapping peptide pool stimulation. The receptor's source is a human donor who received a COVID-19 vaccine. The CDR3 reads CASSIGDGNTIYF. For the CDR3, the DNA is TGTGCCAGTAGTATCGGGGATGGAAACACCATATATTTT.